This T cell receptor beta chain was sequenced in a study of blood T cell repertoires in COVID-19. V was shortened by 5 bases and J by 5 bases, with 16 bases between the two germline ends. CDR1 is MNHEY and CDR2 is SVGAGI in the germline V gene. The CDR3 is 15 amino acids. Sequencing was performed with immunoSEQ multiplex PCR; in TCRdb, only in-frame clones are kept and a portion is missing. The top ten clones hold about 5% of a sample with about 350,000 clones, 87% of them seen once. This receptor was identified in a woman in her thirties who had recovered from COVID-19. The sequenced sample was PBMCs or T cells enriched from blood (not recorded which). J is TRBJ1-5 and V is TRBV6-5; D is possibly TRBD1 (5 bases). The CDR3 DNA is TGTGCCAGCAGTCCAATCGGGGGGGTGGATCAGCCCCAGCATTTT. Amino acid sequence: CASSPIGGVDQPQHF.